The T cell receptor (beta chain) described here comes from a study of T cell changes during pregnancy in multiple sclerosis. Germline values: CDR1 LGHNA, CDR2 YSLEER. V shed 4 bases, J shed 5 bases, and the junction held 6 bases outside the gene matches. The CDR3 runs 15 residues. Here immunoSEQ multiplex PCR was the method, and the copy in TCRdb shows in-frame clones only, minus some. In the table there are 50,000 to 70,000 clones, 92% of which are singletons. The chain is built from TRBV4-3 and TRBJ2-2; TRBD1 matches at 8 bases. The sequence was obtained from a female donor with multiple sclerosis, enrolled in a pregnancy study. The sequenced sample was peripheral blood, obtained in the first trimester of pregnancy. The CDR3 DNA reads TGCGCCAGCAGCCGGGTCAGGGGGCCGACCGGGGAGCTGTTTTTT. It specifies CASSRVRGPTGELFF.